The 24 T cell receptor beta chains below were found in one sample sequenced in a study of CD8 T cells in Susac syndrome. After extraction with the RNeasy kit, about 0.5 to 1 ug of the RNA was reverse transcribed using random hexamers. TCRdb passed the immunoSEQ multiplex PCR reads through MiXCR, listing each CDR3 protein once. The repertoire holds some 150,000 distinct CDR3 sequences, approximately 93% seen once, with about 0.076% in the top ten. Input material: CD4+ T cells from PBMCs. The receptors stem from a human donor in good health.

In DNA form, the CDR3 reads TGTGCCAGCAGCCAAGCCCCTCAGCGGTACAATGAGCAGTTCTTC. Residues: CASSQAPQRYNEQFF. The chain combines TRBV3-1 with TRBJ2-1, with a possible D match to TRBD2 (5 bases). This CDR3 is 15 amino acids long. Per the germline V gene, CDR1 is LGHDT and CDR2 is YNNKEL (reference sequence). Trimming pared 1 base from V and 4 bases from J, leaving 11 bases between.

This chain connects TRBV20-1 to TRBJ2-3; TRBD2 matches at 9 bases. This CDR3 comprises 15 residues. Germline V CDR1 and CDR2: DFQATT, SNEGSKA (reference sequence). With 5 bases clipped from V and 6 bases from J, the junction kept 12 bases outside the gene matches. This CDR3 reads CSAGDPSGKDDTQYF. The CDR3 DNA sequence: TGCAGTGCTGGCGACCCTAGCGGGAAGGACGATACGCAGTATTTT.

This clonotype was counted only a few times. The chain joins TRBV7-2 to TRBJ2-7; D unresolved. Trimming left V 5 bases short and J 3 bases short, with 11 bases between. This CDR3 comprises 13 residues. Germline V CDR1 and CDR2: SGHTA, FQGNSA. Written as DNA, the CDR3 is TGTGCCAGCAGCCCAAATGGTGGCTACGAGCAGTACTTC. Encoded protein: CASSPNGGYEQYF.

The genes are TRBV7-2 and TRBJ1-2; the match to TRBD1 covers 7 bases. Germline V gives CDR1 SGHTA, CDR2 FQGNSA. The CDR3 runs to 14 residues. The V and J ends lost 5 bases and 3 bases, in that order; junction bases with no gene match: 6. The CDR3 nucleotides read TGTGCCAGCAGCCCCCCAGACAGGGACTATGGCTACACCTTC. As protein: CASSPPDRDYGYTF. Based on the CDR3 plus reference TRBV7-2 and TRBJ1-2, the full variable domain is GAGVSQSPSNKVTEKGKDVELRCDPISGHTALYWYRQSLGQGLEFLIYFQGNSAPDKSGLPSDRFSAERTGGSVSTLTIQRTQQEDSAVYLCASSPPDRDYGYTFGSGTRLTVV.

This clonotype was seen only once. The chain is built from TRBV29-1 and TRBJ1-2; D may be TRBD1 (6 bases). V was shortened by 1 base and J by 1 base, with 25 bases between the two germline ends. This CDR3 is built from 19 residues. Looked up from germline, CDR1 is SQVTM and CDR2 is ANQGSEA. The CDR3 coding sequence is TGCAGCGTTGAAGCGAAACAGGGCGTAGAAAAGAAGCTTAACTATGGCTACACCTTC. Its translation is CSVEAKQGVEKKLNYGYTF.

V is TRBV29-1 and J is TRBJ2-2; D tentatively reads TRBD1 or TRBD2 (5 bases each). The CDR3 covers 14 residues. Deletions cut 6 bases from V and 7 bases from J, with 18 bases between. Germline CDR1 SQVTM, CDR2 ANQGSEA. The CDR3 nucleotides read TGCAGCGTCCGGGACGGGGAAAAAGGCGGGGAGCTGTTTTTT. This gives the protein CSVRDGEKGGELFF.

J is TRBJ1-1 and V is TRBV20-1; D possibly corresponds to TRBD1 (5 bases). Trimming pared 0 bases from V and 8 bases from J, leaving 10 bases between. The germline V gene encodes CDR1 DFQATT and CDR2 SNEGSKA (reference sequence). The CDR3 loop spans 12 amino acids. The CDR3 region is CSARDPRTEAFF. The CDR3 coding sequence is TGCAGTGCTAGAGATCCGCGGACAGAAGCTTTCTTT.

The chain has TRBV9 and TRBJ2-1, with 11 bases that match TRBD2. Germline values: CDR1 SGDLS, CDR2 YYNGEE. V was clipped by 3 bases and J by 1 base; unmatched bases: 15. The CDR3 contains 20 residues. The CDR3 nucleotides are TGTGCCAGCAGCGCTAGAATCGGACTAGCGGGCGGCAAATCCTACAATGAGCAGTTCTTC. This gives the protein CASSARIGLAGGKSYNEQFF.

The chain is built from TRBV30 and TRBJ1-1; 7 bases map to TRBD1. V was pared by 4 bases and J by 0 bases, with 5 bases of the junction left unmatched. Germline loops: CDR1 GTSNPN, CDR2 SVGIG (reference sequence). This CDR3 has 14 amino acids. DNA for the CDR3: TGTGCCTGGAACAAGGGACAGTTGAACACTGAAGCTTTCTTT. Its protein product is CAWNKGQLNTEAFF. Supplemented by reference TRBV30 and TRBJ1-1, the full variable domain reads SQTIHQWPATLVQPVGSPLSLECTVEGTSNPNLYWYRQAAGRGLQLLFYSVGIGQISSEVPQNLSASRPQDRQFILSSKKLLLSDSGFYLCAWNKGQLNTEAFFGQGTRLTVV.

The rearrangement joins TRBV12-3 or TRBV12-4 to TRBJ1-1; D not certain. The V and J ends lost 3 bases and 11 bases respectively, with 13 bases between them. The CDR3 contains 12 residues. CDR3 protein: CASSFGSLGAFF. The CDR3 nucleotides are TGTGCCAGCAGTTTCGGCTCCTTAGGCGCTTTCTTT.

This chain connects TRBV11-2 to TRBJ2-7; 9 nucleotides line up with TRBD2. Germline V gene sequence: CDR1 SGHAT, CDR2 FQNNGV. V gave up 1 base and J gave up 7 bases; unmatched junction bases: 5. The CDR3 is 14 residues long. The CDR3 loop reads CASSLVGLAGEQYF. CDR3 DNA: TGTGCCAGCAGCTTAGTAGGGCTAGCGGGAGAGCAGTACTTC.

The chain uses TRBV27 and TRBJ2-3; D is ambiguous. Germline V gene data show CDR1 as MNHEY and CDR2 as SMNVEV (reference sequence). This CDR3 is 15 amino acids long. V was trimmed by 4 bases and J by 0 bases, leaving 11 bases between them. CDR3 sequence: CASSSLTASTDTQYF. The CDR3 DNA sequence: TGTGCCAGCAGTTCCCTGACGGCTAGCACAGATACGCAGTATTTT.

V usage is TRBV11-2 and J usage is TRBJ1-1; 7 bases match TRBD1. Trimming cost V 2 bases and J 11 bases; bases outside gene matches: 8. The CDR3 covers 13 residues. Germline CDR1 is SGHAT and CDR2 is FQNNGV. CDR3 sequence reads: CASSLNWQGGAFF. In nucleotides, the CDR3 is TGTGCCAGCAGCTTAAATTGGCAGGGGGGGGCTTTCTTT. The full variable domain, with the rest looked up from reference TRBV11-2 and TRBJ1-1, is EAGVAQSPRYKIIEKRQSVAFWCNPISGHATLYWYQQILGQGPKLLIQFQNNGVVDDSQLPKDRFSAERLKGVDSTLKIQPAKLEDSAVYLCASSLNWQGGAFFGQGTRLTVV.

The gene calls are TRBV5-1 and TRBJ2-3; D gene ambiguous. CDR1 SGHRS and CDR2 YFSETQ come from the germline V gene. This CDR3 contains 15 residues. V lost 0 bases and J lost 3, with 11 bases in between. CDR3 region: CASSLDSIGTDTQYF. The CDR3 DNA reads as TGCGCCAGCAGCTTGGATTCCATCGGTACAGATACGCAGTATTTT.

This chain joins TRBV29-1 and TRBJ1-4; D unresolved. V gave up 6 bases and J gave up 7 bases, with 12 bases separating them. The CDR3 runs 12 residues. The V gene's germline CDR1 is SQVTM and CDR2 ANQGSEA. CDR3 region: CSVADPGEKLFF. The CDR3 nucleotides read TGCAGCGTAGCCGACCCGGGTGAAAAACTGTTTTTT. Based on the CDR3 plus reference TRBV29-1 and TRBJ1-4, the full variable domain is SAVISQKPSRDICQRGTSLTIQCQVDSQVTMMFWYRQQPGQSLTLIATANQGSEATYESGFVIDKFPISRPNLTFSTLTVSNMSPEDSSIYLCSVADPGEKLFFGSGTQLSVL.

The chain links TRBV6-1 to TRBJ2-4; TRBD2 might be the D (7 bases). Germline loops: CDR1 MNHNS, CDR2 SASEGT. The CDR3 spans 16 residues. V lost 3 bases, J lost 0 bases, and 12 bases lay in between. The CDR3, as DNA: TGTGCCAGCAGTGAGGCGGGGGCCGGAGCCAAAAACATTCAGTACTTC. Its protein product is CASSEAGAGAKNIQYF.

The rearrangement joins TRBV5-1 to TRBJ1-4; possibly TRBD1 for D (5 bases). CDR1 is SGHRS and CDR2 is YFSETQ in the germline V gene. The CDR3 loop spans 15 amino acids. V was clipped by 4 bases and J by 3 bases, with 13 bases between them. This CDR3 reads CASSPLGLANEKLFF. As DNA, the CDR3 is TGCGCCAGCAGCCCATTGGGGCTGGCTAATGAAAAACTGTTTTTT.

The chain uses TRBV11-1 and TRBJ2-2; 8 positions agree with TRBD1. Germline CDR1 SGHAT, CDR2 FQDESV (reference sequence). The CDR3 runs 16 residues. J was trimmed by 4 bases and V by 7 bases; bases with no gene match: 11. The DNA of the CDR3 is TGTGCCAGCACCAACCCCGGACAGGGTCGCACCGGGGAGCTGTTTTTT. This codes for CASTNPGQGRTGELFF.

DNA of the CDR3: TGTGCCAGCAGTGGTACAGGGTTGGTAGAGTTCTTC. As protein: CASSGTGLVEFF. V gene TRBV2 combines with J gene TRBJ2-1, with TRBD1 as a possible D gene (6 bases). The CDR3 spans 12 residues. In germline, CDR1 is SNHLY, CDR2 FYNNEI. V lost 4 bases to trimming and J lost 14 bases, with 15 bases between them.

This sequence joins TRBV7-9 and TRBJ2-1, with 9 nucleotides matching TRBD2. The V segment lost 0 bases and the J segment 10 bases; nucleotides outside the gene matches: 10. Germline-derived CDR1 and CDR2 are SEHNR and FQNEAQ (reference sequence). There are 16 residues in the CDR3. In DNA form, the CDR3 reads TGTGCCAGCAGCTTAGCGCGGGGCGGGAGGGCCACAGAGCAGTTCTTC. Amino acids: CASSLARGGRATEQFF.

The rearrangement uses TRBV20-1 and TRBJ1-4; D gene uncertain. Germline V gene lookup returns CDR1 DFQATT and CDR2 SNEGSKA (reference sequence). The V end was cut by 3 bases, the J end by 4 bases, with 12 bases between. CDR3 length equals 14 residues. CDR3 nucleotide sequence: TGCAGTGCTAGTCAGGAGGGCCTTAATGAAAAACTGTTTTTT. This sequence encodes CSASQEGLNEKLFF.

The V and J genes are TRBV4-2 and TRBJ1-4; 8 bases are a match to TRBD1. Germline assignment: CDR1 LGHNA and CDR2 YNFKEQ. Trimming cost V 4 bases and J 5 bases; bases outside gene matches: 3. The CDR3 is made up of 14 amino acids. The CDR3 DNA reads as TGTGCCAGCAGCCTCGACAGGGGCAATGAAAAACTGTTTTTT. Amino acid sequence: CASSLDRGNEKLFF.

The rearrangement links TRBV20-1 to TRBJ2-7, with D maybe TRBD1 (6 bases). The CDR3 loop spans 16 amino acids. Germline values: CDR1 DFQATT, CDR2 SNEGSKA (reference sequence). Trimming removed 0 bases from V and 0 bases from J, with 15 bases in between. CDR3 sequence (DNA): TGCAGTGCTAGAGAGATAATAAGGGGGAGCTCCTACGAGCAGTACTTC. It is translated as CSAREIIRGSSYEQYF.

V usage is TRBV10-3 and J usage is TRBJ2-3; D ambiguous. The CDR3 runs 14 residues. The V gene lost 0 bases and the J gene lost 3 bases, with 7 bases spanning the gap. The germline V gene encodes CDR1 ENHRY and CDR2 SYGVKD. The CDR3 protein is CAISESGLTDTQYF. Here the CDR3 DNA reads TGTGCCATCAGTGAGTCGGGCCTAACAGATACGCAGTATTTT.